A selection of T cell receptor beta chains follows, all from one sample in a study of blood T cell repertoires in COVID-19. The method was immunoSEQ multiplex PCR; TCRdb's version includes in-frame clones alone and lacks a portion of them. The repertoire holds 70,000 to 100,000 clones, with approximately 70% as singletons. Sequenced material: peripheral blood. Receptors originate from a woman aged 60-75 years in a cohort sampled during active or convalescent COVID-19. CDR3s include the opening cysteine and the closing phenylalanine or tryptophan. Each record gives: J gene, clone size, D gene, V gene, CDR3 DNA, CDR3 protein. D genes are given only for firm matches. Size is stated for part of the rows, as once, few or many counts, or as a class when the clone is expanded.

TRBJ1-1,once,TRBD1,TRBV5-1,TGCGCCAGCAGCCCCCAGACAGGGGCGAACACTGAAGCTTTCTTT,CASSPQTGANTEAFF
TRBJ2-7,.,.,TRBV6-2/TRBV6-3,TGTGCCAGCAGTTGGCTACCCAGGGACTACGAGCAGTACTTC,CASSWLPRDYEQYF
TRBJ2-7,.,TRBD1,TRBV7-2,TGTGCCAGCAGCTTCGGACAGGACGTTACGGGGCAGTACTTC,CASSFGQDVTGQYF
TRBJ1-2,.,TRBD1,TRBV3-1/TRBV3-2,TGTGCCAGCAGCCAAGGACAGGGGGGCTATGGCTACACCTTC,CASSQGQGGYGYTF
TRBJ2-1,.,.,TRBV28,TGTGCCACCGGGGGACCTAACAACAATGAGCAGTTCTTC,CATGGPNNNEQFF
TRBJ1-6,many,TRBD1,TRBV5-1,TGCGCCAGCAGCCGACAGGGACCACCCCTCCACTTT,CASSRQGPPLHF
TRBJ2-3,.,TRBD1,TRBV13,TGTGCCAGCAGCTTAACAGGGGGCGCGGGCACAGATACGCAGTATTTT,CASSLTGGAGTDTQYF
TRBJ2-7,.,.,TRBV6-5,TGTGCCAGCAGTTACTCGACTACCCCCTGGTACGAGCAGTACTTC,CASSYSTTPWYEQYF
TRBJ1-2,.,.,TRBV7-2,TGTGCCAGCAGCATCGTGGGGGGGGCTGGCTACACCTTC,CASSIVGGAGYTF
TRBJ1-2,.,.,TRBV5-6,TGTGCCAGCAGCTTGGAACGGACTTACTATGGCTACACCTTC,CASSLERTYYGYTF
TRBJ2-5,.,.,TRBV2,TGTGCCAGCAGTGACTGGGGGGGCGGAGAGACCCAGTACTTC,CASSDWGGGETQYF
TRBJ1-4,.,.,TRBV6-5,TGTGCCAGTGGTCGGGCAACTAATGAAAAACTGTTTTTT,CASGRATNEKLFF
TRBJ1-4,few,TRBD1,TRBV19,TGTGCCAGTAAAAAGGACAGGGTGGGTGAAAAACTGTTTTTT,CASKKDRVGEKLFF
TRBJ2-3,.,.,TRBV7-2,TGTGCCAGCAGCTCAGGGCAAGATACGCAGTATTTT,CASSSGQDTQYF
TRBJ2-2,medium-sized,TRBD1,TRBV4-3,TGCGCCAGCAGCCGAGACAGGGGCACCGGGGAGCTGTTTTTT,CASSRDRGTGELFF
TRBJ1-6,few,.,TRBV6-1,TGTGCCAGCAGTGAAGTTAGGACAGCCAATTCACCCCTCCACTTT,CASSEVRTANSPLHF
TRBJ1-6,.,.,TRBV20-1,TGCAGTGCTAGTCCCCGACAGGTGGATTCACCCCTCCACTTT,CSASPRQVDSPLHF
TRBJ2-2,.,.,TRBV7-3,TGTGCCAGCAGCTTAAACGCGGGGAGGGAGCTGTTTTTT,CASSLNAGRELFF
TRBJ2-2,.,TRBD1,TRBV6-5,TGTGCCAGCAAATTGGGACAGAACGTCGCCGGGGAGCTGTTTTTT,CASKLGQNVAGELFF
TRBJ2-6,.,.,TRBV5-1,TGCGCCAGCAGCCCCATGCTGGCCGGGGCCAACGTCCTGACTTTC,CASSPMLAGANVLTF